This T cell receptor beta chain was found in a study of cytomegalovirus exposure and HLA in healthy donors. Here immunoSEQ multiplex PCR was the method, and the copy in TCRdb shows in-frame clones only, minus some. The profile shows 250,000 or so clones, around nine tenths of them singletons. From germline, CDR1 is SGHNT and CDR2 YENEEA. The length of the CDR3 is 15 residues. V lost 6 bases to trimming and J lost 10 bases; unmatched junction nucleotides: 9. This receptor was taken from a man aged 18 to 30 in good health and CMV-seronegative. The sequenced sample consisted of PBMCs. The rearrangement links TRBV11-3 to TRBJ2-1; 13 nucleotides agree with TRBD2. CDR3 residues: CASSATSGRAGEQFF. DNA for the CDR3: TGTGCCAGCAGTGCTACTAGCGGGAGGGCCGGAGAGCAGTTCTTC.